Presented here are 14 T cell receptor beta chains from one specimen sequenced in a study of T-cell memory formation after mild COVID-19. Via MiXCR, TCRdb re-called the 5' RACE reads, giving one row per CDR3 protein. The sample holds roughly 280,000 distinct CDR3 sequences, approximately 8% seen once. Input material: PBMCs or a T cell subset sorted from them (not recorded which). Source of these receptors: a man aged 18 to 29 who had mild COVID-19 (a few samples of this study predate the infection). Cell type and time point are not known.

CDR3 sequence (DNA): TGCAGTGCTAGGATCCCCAGGGGATGGTACCAAGAGACCCAGTACTTC. Translation: CSARIPRGWYQETQYF. V and J are TRBV20-1 and TRBJ2-5; the D gene is possibly TRBD1 (6 bases). Germline lookup yields CDR1 DFQATT and CDR2 SNEGSKA (reference sequence). The CDR3 is 16 amino acids. The V end lost 3 bases, the J end lost 0 bases, and 17 bases lay between the germline ends.

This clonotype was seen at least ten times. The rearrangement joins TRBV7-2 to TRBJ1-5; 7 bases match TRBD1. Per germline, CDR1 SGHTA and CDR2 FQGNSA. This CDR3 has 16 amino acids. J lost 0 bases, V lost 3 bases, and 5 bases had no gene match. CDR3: CASSFRQGGSNQPQHF. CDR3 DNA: TGTGCCAGCAGCTTTCGACAGGGAGGTAGCAATCAGCCCCAGCATTTT.

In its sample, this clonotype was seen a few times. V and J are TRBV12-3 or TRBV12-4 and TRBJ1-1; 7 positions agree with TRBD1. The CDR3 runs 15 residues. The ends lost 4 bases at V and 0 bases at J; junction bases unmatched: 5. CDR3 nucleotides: TGTGCCAGCAGTTACGGGACAGTTATGAACACTGAAGCTTTCTTT. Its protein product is CASSYGTVMNTEAFF.

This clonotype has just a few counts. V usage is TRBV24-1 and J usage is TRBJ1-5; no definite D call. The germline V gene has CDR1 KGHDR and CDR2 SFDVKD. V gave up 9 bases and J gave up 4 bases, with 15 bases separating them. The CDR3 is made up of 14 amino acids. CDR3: CATVQRARNQPQHF. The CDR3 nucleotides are TGTGCCACCGTTCAGCGGGCTAGGAATCAGCCCCAGCATTTT.

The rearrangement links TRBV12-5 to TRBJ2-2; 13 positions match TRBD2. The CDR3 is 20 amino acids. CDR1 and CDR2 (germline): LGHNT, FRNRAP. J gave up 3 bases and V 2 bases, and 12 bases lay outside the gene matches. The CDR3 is CASGLSGTSGARWDTGELFF. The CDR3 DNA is TGTGCTAGTGGTTTGTCCGGGACTAGCGGGGCGAGATGGGACACCGGGGAGCTGTTTTTT.

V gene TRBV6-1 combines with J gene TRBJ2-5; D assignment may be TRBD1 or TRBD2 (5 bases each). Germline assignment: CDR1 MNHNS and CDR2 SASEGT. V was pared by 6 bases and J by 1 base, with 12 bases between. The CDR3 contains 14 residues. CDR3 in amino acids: CASREVTAQETQYF. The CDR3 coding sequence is TGTGCCAGCAGGGAGGTGACAGCCCAAGAGACCCAGTACTTC.

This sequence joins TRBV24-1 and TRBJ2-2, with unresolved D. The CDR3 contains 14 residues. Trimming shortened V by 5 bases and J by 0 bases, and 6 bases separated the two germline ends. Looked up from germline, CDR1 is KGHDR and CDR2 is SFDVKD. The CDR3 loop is CATSAGANTGELFF. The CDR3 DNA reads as TGTGCCACCAGTGCCGGAGCGAACACCGGGGAGCTGTTTTTT.

CDR3 sequence reads: CASSYTTGGDYEQYV. CDR3 in DNA: TGTGCCAGCAGTTACACGACAGGGGGAGACTACGAGCAGTACGTC. This chain connects TRBV6-2 or TRBV6-3 to TRBJ2-7; 9 nucleotides line up with TRBD1. With 2 bases clipped from V and 3 bases from J, the junction kept 5 bases outside the gene matches. This CDR3 has 15 amino acids. Germline V gene sequence: CDR1 MNHEY, CDR2 SVGEGT.

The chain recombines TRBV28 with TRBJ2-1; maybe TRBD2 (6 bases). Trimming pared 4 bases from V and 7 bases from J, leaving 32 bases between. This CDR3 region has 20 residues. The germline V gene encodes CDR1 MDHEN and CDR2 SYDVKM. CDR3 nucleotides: TGTGCCAGCAGTTGGACTGGGACTCTCTTTTTATCGGAGAAGGGGAATGAGCAGTTCTTC. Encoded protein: CASSWTGTLFLSEKGNEQFF.

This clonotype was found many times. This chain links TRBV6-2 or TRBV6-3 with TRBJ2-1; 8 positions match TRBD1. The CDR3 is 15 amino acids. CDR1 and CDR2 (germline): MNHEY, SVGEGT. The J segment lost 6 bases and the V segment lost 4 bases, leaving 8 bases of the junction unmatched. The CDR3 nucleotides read TGTGCCAGCAGTTGGAGACAGGGGATCTCCAATGAGCAGTTCTTC. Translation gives CASSWRQGISNEQFF.

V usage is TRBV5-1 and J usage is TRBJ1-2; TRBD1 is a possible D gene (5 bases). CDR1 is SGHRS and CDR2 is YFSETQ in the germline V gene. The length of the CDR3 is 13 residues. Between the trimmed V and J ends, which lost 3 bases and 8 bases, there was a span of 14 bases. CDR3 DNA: TGCGCCAGCAGCTGGGGCCAGGGAGGCGGCTACACCTTC. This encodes CASSWGQGGGYTF.

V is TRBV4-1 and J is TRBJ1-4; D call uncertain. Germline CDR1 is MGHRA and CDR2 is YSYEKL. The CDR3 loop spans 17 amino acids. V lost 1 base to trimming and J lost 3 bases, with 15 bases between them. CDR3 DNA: TGCGCCAGCAGCCAAGTTCCCCCAGAGGCAGCTAATGAAAAACTGTTTTTT. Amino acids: CASSQVPPEAANEKLFF.

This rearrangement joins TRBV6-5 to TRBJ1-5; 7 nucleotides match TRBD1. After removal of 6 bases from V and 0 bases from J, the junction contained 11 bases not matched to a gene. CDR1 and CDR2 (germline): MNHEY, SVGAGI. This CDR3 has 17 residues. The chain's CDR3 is CASSRRTGTYSNQPQHF. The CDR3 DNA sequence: TGTGCCAGCAGCCGTCGGACAGGCACCTATAGCAATCAGCCCCAGCATTTT.

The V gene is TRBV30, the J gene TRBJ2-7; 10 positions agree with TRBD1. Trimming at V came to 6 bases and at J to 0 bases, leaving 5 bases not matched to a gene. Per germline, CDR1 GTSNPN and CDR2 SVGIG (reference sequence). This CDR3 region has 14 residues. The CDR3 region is CACTRDRGSYEQYF. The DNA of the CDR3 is TGTGCCTGCACCCGGGACAGGGGCTCCTACGAGCAGTACTTC.